Following are 10 T cell receptor gamma chains from one sample sequenced in a study of intestinal T cells in coeliac disease. For each case, the template was genomic DNA from ten approximately 5.2-µm formalin-fixed paraffin-embedded scrolls. LymphoTrack primers amplified TRG sequences from approximately 0.2 ug of biopsy DNA. TCRdb applied CATT to the multiplex PCR reads for clone calling. Seen here are some 370 gamma-chain clones, 56% observed once, and the top ten hold around a third. The sample consisted of a duodenal biopsy. The source of these receptors is a human donor who served as a control with a normal duodenal biopsy, not a healthy volunteer.

In its sample, this clone is hyperexpanded. This sequence joins TRGV2 and TRGJ1 or TRGJ2. Germline values: CDR1 EGSNGY, CDR2 YDSYNSKV. This CDR3 comprises 15 residues. The J segment lost 1 base and the V segment lost 1 base, leaving 7 bases of the junction unmatched. CDR3 sequence (DNA): TGTGCCACCTGGGACGGCCGACATAATTATTATAAGAAACTCTTT. As protein: CATWDGRHNYYKKLF.

On this clone itself: The protein TCRdb lists belongs to a much larger clone and differs from this DNA's translation at residue 8, which points to a read error; the protein shown is made from the DNA. The chain employs TRGV8 and TRGJP2. The germline V gene encodes CDR1 VENAVY and CDR2 YDSYNSRV. This CDR3 is 16 amino acids long. The J segment lost 1 base and the V segment lost 3 bases, leaving 8 bases of the junction unmatched. CDR3 DNA: TGTGCCACCTGGGATGGTTCATGTAGTAGTGATTGGATCAAGACGTTT. Translation: CATWDGSCSSDWIKTF.

In its sample, this clone was seen a few times. Since a far larger clone is one base different, this is likely a read error. J is TRGJ1 or TRGJ2 and V is TRGV4. This CDR3 spans 12 amino acids. Per the germline V gene, CDR1 is EGSTGY and CDR2 is YDSYTSSV. Written as DNA, the CDR3 is TGCGCCACCTGGGAGGTCTATTATAAGAAACTCTTT. Protein sequence: CATWEVYYKKLF.

A word on this clone: TCRdb shows a much larger clone's protein in place of this DNA's translation, and the two differ at residue 4, likely through a read error; the protein shown is translated from the DNA. The genes are TRGV9 and TRGJ1 or TRGJ2. This CDR3 region has 10 residues. Germline V gene lookup returns CDR1 GITISATS and CDR2 ISYDGTV (reference sequence). Trimming at V came to 9 bases and at J to 6 bases, leaving 5 bases not matched to a gene. The CDR3 spells CALRSYKKLF. The DNA of the CDR3 is TGTGCCTTGCGGAGTTATAAGAAACTCTTT.

J is TRGJ1 or TRGJ2 and V is TRGV8. Trimming removed 1 base from V and 8 bases from J; junction bases left unmatched: 8. The CDR3 has 13 residues. Germline V gene sequence: CDR1 VENAVY, CDR2 YDSYNSRV. CDR3 sequence: CATWDRGQHKKLF. DNA for the CDR3: TGTGCCACCTGGGATAGAGGGCAGCATAAGAAACTCTTT.

By proportion, this clone is hyperexpanded. The rearrangement links TRGV9 to TRGJ1 or TRGJ2. Germline CDR1 is GITISATS and CDR2 is ISYDGTV (reference sequence). CDR3 length: 11 amino acids. The junction had 5 bases not matched to a gene; V was cut back by 5 bases and J by 7 bases. CDR3 coding DNA: TGTGCCTTGTGGGGGAAGTATAAGAAACTCTTT. Amino acids: CALWGKYKKLF.

The chain is built from TRGV2 and TRGJP2. With 0 bases clipped from V and 2 bases from J, the junction kept 3 bases outside the gene matches. CDR3 size: 15 residues. Germline CDR1 and CDR2: EGSNGY and YDSYNSKV. This CDR3 is CATWDGLSSDWIKTF. DNA of the CDR3: TGTGCCACCTGGGACGGGCTCAGTAGTGATTGGATCAAGACGTTT.

This clone turned up a few times. CDR3 DNA: TGTGCCTGCTGGATTAGGCACGTTGGCACTGGTTGGTTCAAGATATTT. Its translation: CACWIRHVGTGWFKIF. The chain links TRGV11 to TRGJP1. TRGV11 falls under the ORF class, with uncertain function. The CDR3 extends over 16 amino acids. V trimming: 0 bases; J trimming: 4 bases; junction bases outside the gene matches: 5.

The chain carries TRGV2 and TRGJ1 or TRGJ2. Trimming cost V 2 bases and J 0 bases; bases outside gene matches: 7. The CDR3 extends over 15 amino acids. CDR1 EGSNGY and CDR2 YDSYNSKV come from the germline V gene. The DNA for the CDR3 is TGTGCCACCTGGGACGCCCAACTGAATTATTATAAGAAACTCTTT. Translation gives CATWDAQLNYYKKLF.

The chain uses TRGV3 and TRGJ1 or TRGJ2. Germline CDR1 is VTNTFY and CDR2 is YDVSTARD (reference sequence). This CDR3 has 14 amino acids. Germline trimming cut 0 bases from V and 9 bases from J; bases unmatched to any gene: 11. The CDR3 nucleotides read TGTGCCACCTGGGACAGGCTCGGCTTCTGTAAGAAACTCTTT. Its translation is CATWDRLGFCKKLF.